A selection of T cell receptor beta chains follows, all from one sample in a study of T cells after yellow fever vaccination. TCRdb passed the 5' RACE reads through MiXCR, listing each CDR3 protein once. Here the sample spans about 240,000 distinct CDR3 sequences, 6.9% being singletons. The sample in question was CD4+ T cells sorted from PBMCs, obtained 15 days after the yellow fever booster vaccination. The receptors derive from a man aged 30 to 39 who received the YFV17D yellow fever vaccine. CDR3s leave out the opening cysteine and the closing phenylalanine or tryptophan. The order of the fields is J gene, V gene, CDR3 protein.

J gene: TRBJ2-2; V gene: TRBV5-1; CDR3 protein: ASSLGGLQYTGELF
J gene: TRBJ1-5; V gene: TRBV25-1; CDR3 protein: ASSEGNGPQH
J gene: TRBJ2-2; V gene: TRBV5-4; CDR3 protein: ASSLGLAFTGELF
J gene: TRBJ2-2; V gene: TRBV2; CDR3 protein: ASNGRGQNTGELF
J gene: TRBJ2-2; V gene: TRBV29-1; CDR3 protein: SVLPRTTNTGELF
J gene: TRBJ2-1; V gene: TRBV3-1; CDR3 protein: ASSHLAGGTYNEQF
J gene: TRBJ2-3; V gene: TRBV5-1; CDR3 protein: ASSSQVIGTDTQY
J gene: TRBJ2-2; V gene: TRBV6-5; CDR3 protein: ASSLVVDTGELF
J gene: TRBJ2-1; V gene: TRBV5-1; CDR3 protein: ASSLGTLAALYNEQF
J gene: TRBJ1-2; V gene: TRBV20-1; CDR3 protein: SALGQVFYGYT
J gene: TRBJ1-5; V gene: TRBV30; CDR3 protein: ASGVWNQPQH
J gene: TRBJ2-1; V gene: TRBV4-3; CDR3 protein: ASSPRAGSYNEQF